These T cell receptor beta chains were read from a single sample in a study of T cell responses to AZD1222 COVID-19 vaccine. Profiled with immunoSEQ multiplex PCR; TCRdb holds only in-frame clones, not every one. The data contain some 110,000 clones, 92% of them singletons. The specimen was peripheral blood, collected 28 days after the second AZD1222 dose. Receptors originate from an adult who received the AZD1222 COVID-19 vaccine. Both conserved end residues are part of each CDR3. The D gene is left open where the match is weak. Clone size is shown for a subset of rows, as once, few, many or a class of expanded clone.

j_gene,d_gene,v_gene,abundance,CDR3nt,CDR3aa
TRBJ2-1,-,TRBV4-1,-,TGCGCCAGCAGCCACGGACAGGTGTCGAGCGGGAAATACAATGAGCAGTTCTTC,CASSHGQVSSGKYNEQFF
TRBJ2-5,TRBD1,TRBV3-1/TRBV3-2,-,TGTGCCAGCAGCCAAGAGGGACAGGGATGGACCCAGTACTTC,CASSQEGQGWTQYF
TRBJ2-1,-,TRBV1,-,TGCACCAGCAGCCAGGACCGACTAGCGGGAGACCTCGGCAGCTCCTACAATGAGCAGTTCTTC,CTSSQDRLAGDLGSSYNEQFF
TRBJ1-6,-,TRBV4-2,-,TGTGCCAGCAGCCAAGAAGCGGCCGGGGCGAGCTCCTATAATTCACCCCTCCACTTT,CASSQEAAGASSYNSPLHF
TRBJ1-3,-,TRBV9,-,TGTGCCAGCAGCGTAACCGCGGTCCTGTCTGGAAACACCATATATTTT,CASSVTAVLSGNTIYF
TRBJ1-1,-,TRBV6-5,-,TGTGCCACGGGGGATCCCCCCATGAACACTGAAGCTTTCTTT,CATGDPPMNTEAFF
TRBJ2-1,-,TRBV10-3,-,TGTGCCATCAGTGGTCAGGGTCTAAATGAGCAGTTCTTC,CAISGQGLNEQFF
TRBJ2-4,-,TRBV19,-,TGTGCCAGTACCTCTAGTGCCTTAAACATTCAGTACTTC,CASTSSALNIQYF
TRBJ2-7,-,TRBV10-1,once,TGCGCCAGCAGCGAGGGGGACTATTCCTACGAGCAGTACTTC,CASSEGDYSYEQYF
TRBJ2-1,-,TRBV4-1,-,TGCGCCAGCAGCCAAGTAACTAGCCGATACAATGAGCAGTTCTTC,CASSQVTSRYNEQFF
TRBJ2-1,TRBD2,TRBV7-8,-,TGTGCCAGCAACCCCACTGGGGAACTAGCGGGAGACAATGAGCAGTTCTTC,CASNPTGELAGDNEQFF
TRBJ1-6,-,TRBV10-2,-,TGCGCCAGCAGCTTCAACCTAGGAGGGAATTCACCCCTCCACTTT,CASSFNLGGNSPLHF
TRBJ2-1,-,TRBV6-2/TRBV6-3,-,TGTGCCAGCAGCCTGTCGTGGAGGGAGCGGTTCTTC,CASSLSWRERFF
TRBJ1-2,TRBD1,TRBV28,-,TGTGCCAGCAGGGACAGGGGGCGCGGCTACACCTTC,CASRDRGRGYTF
TRBJ1-2,-,TRBV5-6,-,TGTGCCAGCCGCCCGACCGGACGGGAGTCACATGGCTACACCTTC,CASRPTGRESHGYTF
TRBJ1-4,-,TRBV7-3,-,TGTGCCAGCAGCTTATGGGCCTTGGCTAATGAAAAACTGTTTTTT,CASSLWALANEKLFF
TRBJ2-7,TRBD1,TRBV27,-,TGTGCCAGCAGTTTATACGGACAGGGGTTCTCCTACGAGCAGTACTTC,CASSLYGQGFSYEQYF
TRBJ1-2,-,TRBV11-2,-,TGTGCCAGCAGCTTAATGGACAGTCCTTATGGCTACACCTTC,CASSLMDSPYGYTF
TRBJ1-6,-,TRBV9,once,TGTGCCAGCAGCGTAGGGGAGAAACCCCTCCACTTT,CASSVGEKPLHF
TRBJ1-4,-,TRBV28,-,TGTGCCAGCAGTTTAGTTGGAGGAGGAGTTGAAAAACTGTTTTTT,CASSLVGGGVEKLFF
TRBJ1-5,TRBD1,TRBV6-5,-,TGTGCCAGAGACAGGGGAGATCAGCCCCAGCATTTT,CARDRGDQPQHF
TRBJ2-7,-,TRBV25-1,-,TGTGCCAGCAGTGAAGACCTCTCCTACGAGCAGTACTTC,CASSEDLSYEQYF
TRBJ2-5,TRBD2,TRBV5-1,-,TGCGCCAGCAGCCCGCCAACCGCTAGCGGGGGGAAGACCCAGTACTTC,CASSPPTASGGKTQYF
TRBJ2-2,-,TRBV11-2,-,TGTGCCAGCAGCCCTGGATTTACGGAGCTGTTTTTT,CASSPGFTELFF
TRBJ2-3,TRBD2,TRBV30,-,TGTGCCTGGAGTCCACTAGCGGGAGAGCCAGATACGCAGTATTTT,CAWSPLAGEPDTQYF
TRBJ1-5,-,TRBV28,-,TGTGCCAGCAGTTTATCAGGCAATCAGCCCCAGCATTTT,CASSLSGNQPQHF
TRBJ1-2,-,TRBV7-2,-,TGTGCCAGCAGCCAAGCCCGGGACACACACAACTATGGCTACACCTTC,CASSQARDTHNYGYTF
TRBJ2-2,TRBD2,TRBV10-3,-,TGTGCCATCAGTGAGTCGGGGGGGACTAACACCGGGGAGCTGTTTTTT,CAISESGGTNTGELFF
TRBJ2-2,-,TRBV21-1,-,TGTGCCAGCAGCAAATTTTTGACAGGCTGGACAGAGAACACCGGGGAGCTGTTTTTT,CASSKFLTGWTENTGELFF
TRBJ1-5,-,TRBV19,-,TGTGCCAGTAGCGAGGGCGGGGGCTATCAGCCCCAGCATTTT,CASSEGGGYQPQHF
TRBJ2-5,-,TRBV7-6,-,TGTGCCAGCAGCTTATCGTTGGTGGCCCAGTACTTC,CASSLSLVAQYF
TRBJ2-7,-,TRBV11-2,-,TGTGCCAGCAGCTTAAGCAGGGGAGGCTACGAGCAGTACTTC,CASSLSRGGYEQYF
TRBJ2-2,TRBD2,TRBV18,-,TGTGCCAGCTCGCTTCAGGGACTAGCGGGAGGTTCCGGGGAGCTGTTTTTT,CASSLQGLAGGSGELFF
TRBJ2-5,-,TRBV11-2,-,TGTGCCAGCAGCTTAAGTAAGCAGACCCAGTACTTC,CASSLSKQTQYF
TRBJ2-1,-,TRBV3-1/TRBV3-2,-,TGTGCCAGCAGCCAAGATCCCAGCGGCAGAGCCAATGAGCAGTTCTTC,CASSQDPSGRANEQFF
TRBJ2-1,-,TRBV5-6,-,TGTGCCAGCAGCTTGGGGGGCAATGAGCAGTTCTTC,CASSLGGNEQFF
TRBJ2-1,-,TRBV7-3,-,TGTGCCAGCAGCACAAGTCCAGGGGACTTGGATGAGCAGTTCTTC,CASSTSPGDLDEQFF
TRBJ2-1,TRBD2,TRBV2,-,TGTGCCAGCAGTCTTAGCGGGGGGGGATTCAATGAGCAGTTCTTC,CASSLSGGGFNEQFF
TRBJ1-2,-,TRBV6-1,-,TGTGCCAGCAGTGAGGGCAGGTTAGGGCCTAACTATGGCTACACCTTC,CASSEGRLGPNYGYTF
TRBJ1-1,TRBD1,TRBV6-4,-,TGTGCCAGCAGTGACGGGCAGGGGGTTTGGGGCACTGAAGCTTTCTTT,CASSDGQGVWGTEAFF
TRBJ2-1,TRBD2,TRBV5-1,-,TGCGCCAGCAGCTTTAGGACTAGCGGGACGATGAAGCAGTTCTTC,CASSFRTSGTMKQFF
TRBJ2-7,TRBD2,TRBV19,-,TGTGCCAGTAGTCGGACTAGCGGGAGAGGGTACGAGCAGTACTTC,CASSRTSGRGYEQYF
TRBJ1-3,-,TRBV28,once,TGTGCCAGCAGTTCGGAGGGGGTGGGTGGAAACACCATATATTTT,CASSSEGVGGNTIYF